This record looks at one T cell receptor (beta chain) sequence and its context. This table comes from immunoSEQ multiplex PCR, and its TCRdb copy is limited to in-frame clones, with some not included. The data hold fewer than 400,000 clones, with 67% observed a single time. Libraries of TCR beta were made from approximately 2 micrograms of genomic DNA that came from cryopreserved PBMCs. These data belong to a study of cytotoxic CD8 clonotypes in ibrutinib-treated CLL. Study-wide background: Across the patients, approximately ten were relapsed/refractory, about 15 treatment-naive and 17 to 18 IGHV unmutated. Specimens for response were gathered following a median roughly twelve months of therapy, spanning 6 to 36.

The V gene lost 0 bases and the J gene lost 13 bases, with 11 bases spanning the gap. In germline, CDR1 is SGHDT, CDR2 YYEEEE. The CDR3 is made up of 11 amino acids. The input for sequencing was PBMCs, taken after 36 months of ibrutinib treatment. The chain links TRBV5-6 to TRBJ2-7, with no clear D. This TCR derives from a human donor with chronic lymphocytic leukemia. CDR3 protein: CASSLGRQIYF. CDR3 bases: TGTGCCAGCAGCTTGGGGCGGCAGATCTACTTC. Combining the CDR3 with reference TRBV5-6 and TRBJ2-7 gives the whole variable domain DAGVTQSPTHLIKTRGQQVTLRCSPKSGHDTVSWYQQALGQGPQFIFQYYEEEERQRGNFPDRFSGHQFPNYSSELNVNALLLGDSALYLCASSLGRQIYFGPGTRLTVT.